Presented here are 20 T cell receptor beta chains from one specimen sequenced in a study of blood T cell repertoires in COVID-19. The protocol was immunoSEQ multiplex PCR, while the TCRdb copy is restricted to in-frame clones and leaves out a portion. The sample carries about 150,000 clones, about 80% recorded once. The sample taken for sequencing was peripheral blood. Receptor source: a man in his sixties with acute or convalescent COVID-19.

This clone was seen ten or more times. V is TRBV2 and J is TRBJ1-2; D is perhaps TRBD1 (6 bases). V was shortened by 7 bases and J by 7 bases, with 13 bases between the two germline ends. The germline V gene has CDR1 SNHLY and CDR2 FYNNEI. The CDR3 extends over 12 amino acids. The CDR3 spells CASKGDVGGYTF. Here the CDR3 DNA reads TGTGCCAGCAAGGGGGACGTGGGTGGCTACACCTTC.

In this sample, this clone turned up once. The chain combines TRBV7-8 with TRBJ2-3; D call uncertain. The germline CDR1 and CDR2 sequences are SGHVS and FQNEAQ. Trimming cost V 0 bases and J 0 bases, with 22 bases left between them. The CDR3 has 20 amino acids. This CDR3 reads CASSLARFAARNPSTDTQYF. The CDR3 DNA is TGTGCCAGCAGCTTAGCTAGGTTTGCAGCGAGGAATCCTAGCACAGATACGCAGTATTTT.

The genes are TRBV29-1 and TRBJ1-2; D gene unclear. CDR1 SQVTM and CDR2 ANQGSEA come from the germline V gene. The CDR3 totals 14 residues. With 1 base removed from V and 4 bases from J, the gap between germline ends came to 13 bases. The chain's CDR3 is CSVEGGQDAYGYTF. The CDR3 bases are TGCAGCGTTGAAGGTGGGCAGGATGCCTATGGCTACACCTTC.

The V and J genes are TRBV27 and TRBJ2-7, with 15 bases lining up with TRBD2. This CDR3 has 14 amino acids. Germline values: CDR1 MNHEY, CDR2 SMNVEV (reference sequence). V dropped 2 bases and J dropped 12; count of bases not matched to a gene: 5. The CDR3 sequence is CASSLRTSGRALYF. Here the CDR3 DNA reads TGTGCCAGCAGTTTAAGGACTAGCGGGAGGGCCTTGTACTTC.

The CDR3 protein is CASSQQGGTEAFF. The CDR3 coding sequence is TGTGCCAGCAGCCAACAGGGTGGCACTGAAGCTTTCTTT. This chain uses TRBV3-1 (or the pseudogene TRBV3-2) with TRBJ1-1, with D perhaps matching TRBD1 (5 bases). CDR3 length equals 13 residues. Trimming removed 2 bases at V and 4 bases at J, with 8 bases between. The germline V gene has CDR1 LGHDT and CDR2 YNNKEL (reference sequence).

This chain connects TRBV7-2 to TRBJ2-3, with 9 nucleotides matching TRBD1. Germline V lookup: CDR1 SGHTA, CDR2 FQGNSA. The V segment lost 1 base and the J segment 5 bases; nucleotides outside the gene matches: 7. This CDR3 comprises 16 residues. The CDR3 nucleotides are TGTGCCAGCAGCTTAGGCGACAGGGGGTCTTTAGATACGCAGTATTTT. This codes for CASSLGDRGSLDTQYF.

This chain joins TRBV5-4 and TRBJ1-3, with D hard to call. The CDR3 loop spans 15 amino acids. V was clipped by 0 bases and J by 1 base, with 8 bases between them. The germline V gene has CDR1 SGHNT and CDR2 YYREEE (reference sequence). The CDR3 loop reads CASSLDPVSGNTIYF. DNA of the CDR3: TGTGCCAGCAGCTTGGATCCGGTGTCTGGAAACACCATATATTTT. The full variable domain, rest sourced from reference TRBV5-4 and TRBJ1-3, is ETGVTQSPTHLIKTRGQQVTLRCSSQSGHNTVSWYQQALGQGPQFIFQYYREEENGRGNFPPRFSGLQFPNYSSELNVNALELDDSALYLCASSLDPVSGNTIYFGEGSWLTVV.

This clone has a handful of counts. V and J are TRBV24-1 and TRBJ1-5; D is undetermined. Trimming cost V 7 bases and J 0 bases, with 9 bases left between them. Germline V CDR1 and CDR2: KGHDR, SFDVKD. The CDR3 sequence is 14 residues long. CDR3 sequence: CATSSLYSNQPQHF. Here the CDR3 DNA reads TGTGCCACCAGCTCCCTATATAGCAATCAGCCCCAGCATTTT.

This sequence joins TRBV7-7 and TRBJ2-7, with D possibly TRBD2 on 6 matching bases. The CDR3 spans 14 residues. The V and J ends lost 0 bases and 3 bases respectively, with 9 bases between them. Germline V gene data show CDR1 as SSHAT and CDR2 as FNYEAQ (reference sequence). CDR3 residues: CASSLAFGGYEQYF. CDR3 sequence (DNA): TGTGCCAGCAGCTTAGCTTTCGGGGGCTACGAGCAGTACTTC.

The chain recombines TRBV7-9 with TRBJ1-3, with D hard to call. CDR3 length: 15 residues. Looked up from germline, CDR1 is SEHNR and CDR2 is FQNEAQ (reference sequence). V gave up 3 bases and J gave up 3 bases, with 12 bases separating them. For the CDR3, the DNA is TGTGCCAGCAGCTTTGGGCAGGCGGGTGGAAACACCATATATTTT. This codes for CASSFGQAGGNTIYF. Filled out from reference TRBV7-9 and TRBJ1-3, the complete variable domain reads DTGVSQNPRHKITKRGQNVTFRCDPISEHNRLYWYRQTLGQGPEFLTYFQNEAQLEKSRLLSDRFSAERPKGSFSTLEIQRTEQGDSAMYLCASSFGQAGGNTIYFGEGSWLTVV.

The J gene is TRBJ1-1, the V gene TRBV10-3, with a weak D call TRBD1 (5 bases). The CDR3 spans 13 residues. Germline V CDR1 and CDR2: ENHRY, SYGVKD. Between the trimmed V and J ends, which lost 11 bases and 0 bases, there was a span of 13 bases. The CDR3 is CASAGLMNTEAFF. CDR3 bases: TGTGCCTCGGCAGGGTTAATGAACACTGAAGCTTTCTTT.

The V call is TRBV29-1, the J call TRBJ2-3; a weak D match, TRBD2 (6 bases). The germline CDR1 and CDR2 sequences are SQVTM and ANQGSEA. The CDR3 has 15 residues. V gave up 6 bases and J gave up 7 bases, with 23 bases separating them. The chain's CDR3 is CSVGRGGGEIHTQYF. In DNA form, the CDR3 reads TGCAGCGTGGGACGTGGCGGCGGGGAAATCCATACGCAGTATTTT.

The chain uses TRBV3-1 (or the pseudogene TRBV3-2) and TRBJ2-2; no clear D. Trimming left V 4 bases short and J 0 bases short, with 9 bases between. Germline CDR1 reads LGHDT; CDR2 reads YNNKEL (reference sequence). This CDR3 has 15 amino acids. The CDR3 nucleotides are TGTGCCAGCAGCCCGTGGCCAGCGAACACCGGGGAGCTGTTTTTT. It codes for CASSPWPANTGELFF.

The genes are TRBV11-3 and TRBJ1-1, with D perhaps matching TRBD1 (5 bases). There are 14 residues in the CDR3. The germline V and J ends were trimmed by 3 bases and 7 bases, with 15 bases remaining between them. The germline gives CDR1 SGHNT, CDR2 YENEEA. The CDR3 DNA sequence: TGTGCCAGCAGCTTTGGACGGGGGACCGGTGAAGCTTTCTTT. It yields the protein CASSFGRGTGEAFF.

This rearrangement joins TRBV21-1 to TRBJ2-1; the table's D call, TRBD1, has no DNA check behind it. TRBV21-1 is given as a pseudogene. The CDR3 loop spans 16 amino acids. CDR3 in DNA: TGTGCCAGCAGCAAACGGGGACAAGGGGGCAACAATGAGCAGTTCTTC. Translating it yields CASSKRGQGGNNEQFF.

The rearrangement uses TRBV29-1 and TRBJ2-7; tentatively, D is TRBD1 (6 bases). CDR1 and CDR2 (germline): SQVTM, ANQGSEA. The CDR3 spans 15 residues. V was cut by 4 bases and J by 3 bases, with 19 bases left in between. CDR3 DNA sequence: TGCAGCGTTGCCGGGGCAGGGGCCCTCCTCTACGAGCAGTACTTC. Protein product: CSVAGAGALLYEQYF.

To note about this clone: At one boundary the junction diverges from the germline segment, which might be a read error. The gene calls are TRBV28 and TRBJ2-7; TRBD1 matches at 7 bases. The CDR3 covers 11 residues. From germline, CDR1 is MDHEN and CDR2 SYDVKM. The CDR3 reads CASVSPGTVNF. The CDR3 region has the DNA TGTGCCAGCGTCAGCCCCGGGACAGTGAACTTC.

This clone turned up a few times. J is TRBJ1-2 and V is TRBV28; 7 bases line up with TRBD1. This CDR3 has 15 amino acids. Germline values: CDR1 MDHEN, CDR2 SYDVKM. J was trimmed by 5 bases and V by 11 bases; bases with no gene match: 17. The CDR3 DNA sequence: TGTGCCCTCGGACAGGACAGGCGGGGCCAGTATGGCTACACCTTC. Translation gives CALGQDRRGQYGYTF.

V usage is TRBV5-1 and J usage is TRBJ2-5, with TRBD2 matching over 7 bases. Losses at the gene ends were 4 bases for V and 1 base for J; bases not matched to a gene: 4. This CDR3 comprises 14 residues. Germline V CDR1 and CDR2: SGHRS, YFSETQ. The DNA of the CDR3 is TGCGCCAGCAGCCCAGCGGGGTCCCAAGAGACCCAGTACTTC. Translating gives CASSPAGSQETQYF.

The CDR3: CASSPGGRDYEQYF. Written as DNA, the CDR3 is TGTGCCAGCAGCCCAGGCGGCAGGGATTACGAGCAGTACTTC. The chain recombines TRBV5-4 with TRBJ2-7; maybe TRBD1 (5 bases). This CDR3 is 14 amino acids long. The V gene lost 4 bases and the J gene lost 4 bases, with 15 bases spanning the gap. From germline, CDR1 is SGHNT and CDR2 YYREEE (reference sequence).